A single sample gave rise to the 18 T cell receptor beta chains below, sequenced in a study of blood T cell repertoires in COVID-19 (dated by TCRdb to the early 2020s). Library preparation used the immunoSEQ multiplex PCR assay. Held by TCRdb, this immuneACCESS table contains in-frame sequences only and omits some clones. Under half of the omission traces to an unresolved V gene where checked; the cause of the rest is unknown. For this sample the table gives 240,000 or so clones, of which roughly 83% were detected only once. Around 9.6% of the sample lies in the top ten. Sequencing was performed on peripheral blood. These receptors all stem from a woman older than 75 with acute or convalescent COVID-19.

This clone was seen once. A read error may produce the germline difference seen at one junction end. This chain uses TRBV10-3 with TRBJ2-3, with D perhaps TRBD1 (6 bases). The CDR3 consists of 11 residues. Germline V gene sequence: CDR1 ENHRY, CDR2 SYGVKD. The CDR3 region is CAITRGIDLRF. CDR3 DNA: TGTGCCATCACGAGGGGGATAGATCTGCGTTTT.

The chain carries TRBV27 and TRBJ2-4, with TRBD2 as a possible D gene (7 bases). Germline V CDR1 and CDR2: MNHEY, SMNVEV (reference sequence). The CDR3 is made up of 17 amino acids. Trimming removed 3 bases at V and 5 bases at J, with 20 bases between. The CDR3 is CASSLRGPGGLENIQYF. Written as DNA, the CDR3 is TGTGCCAGCAGTTTGAGGGGCCCCGGGGGGCTCGAAAACATTCAGTACTTC.

The gene calls are TRBV7-3 and TRBJ2-2; perhaps TRBD2 as D (6 bases). The CDR3 loop spans 16 amino acids. In germline, CDR1 is SGHTA, CDR2 FQGTGA. Trimming pared 3 bases from V and 5 bases from J, leaving 16 bases between. DNA for the CDR3: TGTGCCAGCAGCTTCACCGGGACTGTGGCTACCGGGGAGCTGTTTTTT. Translated: CASSFTGTVATGELFF. The full variable domain, rest sourced from reference TRBV7-3 and TRBJ2-2, is GAGVSQTPSNKVTEKGKYVELRCDPISGHTALYWYRQSLGQGPEFLIYFQGTGAADDSGLPNDRFFAVRPEGSVSTLKIQRTERGDSAVYLCASSFTGTVATGELFFGEGSRLTVL.

V is TRBV28 and J is TRBJ1-4, with 10 bases that match TRBD1. Germline assignment: CDR1 MDHEN and CDR2 SYDVKM. The J segment lost 7 bases and the V segment lost 8 bases, leaving 4 bases of the junction unmatched. The CDR3 spans 13 residues. The CDR3 DNA reads as TGTGCCAGCGCGAGGACAGGGGGTGAAAAACTGTTTTTT. This codes for CASARTGGEKLFF.

The CDR3 spells CASSFFDKNTEAFF. CDR3 bases: TGCGCCAGCAGCTTCTTTGACAAAAACACTGAAGCTTTCTTT. The chain employs TRBV5-1 and TRBJ1-1; D is unclear. Trimming removed 2 bases from V and 2 bases from J, with 10 bases in between. This CDR3 is built from 14 residues. The V gene's germline CDR1 is SGHRS and CDR2 YFSETQ. The full variable domain, rest sourced from reference TRBV5-1 and TRBJ1-1, is KAGVTQTPRYLIKTRGQQVTLSCSPISGHRSVSWYQQTPGQGLQFLFEYFSETQRNKGNFPGRFSGRQFSNSRSEMNVSTLELGDSALYLCASSFFDKNTEAFFGQGTRLTVV.

Only a few counts were recorded for this clone. The V and J genes are TRBV6-5 and TRBJ1-1; D call uncertain. The ends were cut back, 6 bases at V and 0 bases at J, with 8 bases in the middle. Germline V gives CDR1 MNHEY, CDR2 SVGAGI. The CDR3 consists of 13 residues. CDR3 sequence: CASRITVNTEAFF. CDR3 sequence (DNA): TGTGCCAGCAGAATAACGGTGAACACTGAAGCTTTCTTT.

In its sample, this clone was seen a few times. The chain links TRBV13 to TRBJ1-1; 9 nucleotides match TRBD1. V lost 6 bases to trimming and J lost 10 bases; unmatched junction nucleotides: 6. Germline V gene sequence: CDR1 PRHDT, CDR2 FYEKMQ (reference sequence). The CDR3 totals 12 residues. The CDR3 sequence: CASSLQGAGAFF. In DNA form, the CDR3 reads TGTGCCAGCAGTTTACAGGGGGCAGGAGCTTTCTTT.

In its sample, this clone was seen a few times. A read error may account for a junction end that differs from germline. The chain joins TRBV7-8 to TRBJ1-2; tentatively, D is TRBD1 (6 bases). CDR3 length: 17 residues. CDR1 and CDR2 from the germline V gene are SGHVS and FQNEAQ. Written as DNA, the CDR3 is TGTGCCAGCAGCCTAGCTACCGGGACATCCGTCAACTATGGCTACACCTTC. This translates into CASSLATGTSVNYGYTF.

The V gene is TRBV2, the J gene TRBJ2-7; TRBD2 matches at 7 bases. Looked up from germline, CDR1 is SNHLY and CDR2 is FYNNEI. V lost 8 bases, J lost 2 bases, and 3 bases stayed unmatched. The CDR3 runs 12 residues. In DNA form, the CDR3 reads TGTGCCAGCGGGGGGGAGGCCTACGAGCAGTACTTC. This gives the protein CASGGEAYEQYF.

The chain links TRBV18 to TRBJ2-5; 7 positions match TRBD1. There are 13 residues in the CDR3. The germline gives CDR1 KGHSH, CDR2 LQKENI. The J segment lost 5 bases and the V segment lost 2 bases, leaving 2 bases of the junction unmatched. The DNA for the CDR3 is TGTGCCAGCTCACCAAAGGGGGCGGAGACCCAGTACTTC. Protein sequence: CASSPKGAETQYF.

The chain has TRBV10-1 and TRBJ1-2, with a weak D call TRBD1 (5 bases). This CDR3 spans 13 amino acids. V was pared by 8 bases and J by 3 bases, with 13 bases between. The germline V gene encodes CDR1 WNHNN and CDR2 SYGVQD (reference sequence). CDR3 residues: CASGEVGDYGYTF. CDR3 nucleotides: TGCGCCAGCGGGGAGGTGGGGGACTATGGCTACACCTTC.

About this clone itself: Other nucleotide sequences from this sample produce the same CDR3. J is TRBJ1-6 and V is TRBV28; 8 bases map to TRBD1. This CDR3 contains 13 residues. Germline V gene sequence: CDR1 MDHEN, CDR2 SYDVKM. The J segment lost 10 bases and the V segment lost 3 bases, leaving 2 bases of the junction unmatched. In DNA, the CDR3 is TGTGCCAGCAGTTTGACAGGGGTCTCACCCCTCCACTTT. It codes for CASSLTGVSPLHF.

CDR3 region: CASSAGQFNSNQPQHF. DNA of the CDR3: TGTGCCAGCAGCGCCGGACAGTTTAATAGCAATCAGCCCCAGCATTTT. This sequence joins TRBV5-5 and TRBJ1-5; TRBD1 is a possible D gene (6 bases). Germline CDR1 reads SGHKS; CDR2 reads YYEKEE (reference sequence). V was pared by 4 bases and J by 0 bases, with 14 bases between. The CDR3 sequence is 16 residues long.

V gene TRBV19 combines with J gene TRBJ2-2; 10 bases line up with TRBD1. Germline-derived CDR1 and CDR2 are LNHDA and SQIVND (reference sequence). The CDR3 covers 16 residues. Trimming at V came to 9 bases and at J to 2 bases, leaving 9 bases not matched to a gene. CDR3 coding DNA: TGTGCCAGCGACAGGGGGCGAGGGGTAAACACCGGGGAGCTGTTTTTT. Encoded protein: CASDRGRGVNTGELFF.

The J gene is TRBJ1-3, the V gene TRBV28; possible D gene TRBD1, 6 bases. This CDR3 has 15 residues. Germline loops: CDR1 MDHEN, CDR2 SYDVKM. With 6 bases removed from V and 2 bases from J, the gap between germline ends came to 14 bases. The DNA of the CDR3 is TGTGCCAGCAGGGAACAGGGACGGGCTGGAAACACCATATATTTT. This codes for CASREQGRAGNTIYF.

This sequence joins TRBV3-1 (or the pseudogene TRBV3-2) and TRBJ2-1; 8 bases are a match to TRBD2. J was trimmed by 8 bases and V by 3 bases; bases with no gene match: 9. The CDR3 runs 15 residues. CDR1 and CDR2 from the germline V gene are LGHDT and YNNKEL (reference sequence). CDR3 protein: CASSQYGGESDEQFF. CDR3 bases: TGTGCCAGCAGCCAGTACGGGGGGGAGTCCGATGAGCAGTTCTTC.

The V call is TRBV7-3, the J call TRBJ1-5, with 7 bases fitting TRBD1. Per germline, CDR1 SGHTA and CDR2 FQGTGA. The CDR3 is 14 residues long. The V and J ends lost 5 bases and 3 bases, in that order; junction bases with no gene match: 4. This CDR3 is CASSPDRANQPQHF. DNA for the CDR3: TGTGCCAGCAGCCCCGACAGGGCCAATCAGCCCCAGCATTTT. Full variable domain (missing parts from reference TRBV7-3 and TRBJ1-5): GAGVSQTPSNKVTEKGKYVELRCDPISGHTALYWYRQSLGQGPEFLIYFQGTGAADDSGLPNDRFFAVRPEGSVSTLKIQRTERGDSAVYLCASSPDRANQPQHFGDGTRLSIL.

As concerns this clone: Other DNA sequences in the sample encode the same CDR3. The V call is TRBV7-3, the J call TRBJ2-1; 11 nucleotides agree with TRBD2. The CDR3 runs to 14 residues. V shed 5 bases, J shed 6 bases, and the junction held 3 bases outside the gene matches. The germline gives CDR1 SGHTA, CDR2 FQGTGA. The CDR3 sequence: CASSPGLAGNEQFF. CDR3 nucleotide sequence: TGTGCCAGCAGCCCCGGACTAGCGGGCAATGAGCAGTTCTTC.